These T cell receptor beta chains were read from a single sample in a study of response to subunit inactivated influenza vaccine. From the RT-PCR reads, TCRdb called clonotypes with MiXCR, one entry per CDR3 protein. Among around 200,000 distinct CDR3 sequences listed, around 9% were seen once. The sequences come from non-naive T cells sorted from PBMCs, collected on the day of vaccination. These receptor sequences come from a man aged 45-65 years who received an inactivated influenza vaccine. Each CDR3 is given without its conserved first and last residue. Fields, in order: V gene, J gene, CDR3 protein.

V gene: TRBV29-1; J gene: TRBJ2-1; CDR3 protein: SVELRGGQSYSYNEQF
V gene: TRBV25-1; J gene: TRBJ2-2; CDR3 protein: ASSGSPGQGNTGELF
V gene: TRBV7-8; J gene: TRBJ1-6; CDR3 protein: ASSPGQRAPLH
V gene: TRBV2; J gene: TRBJ2-4; CDR3 protein: ASSESAGLAKNIQY
V gene: TRBV7-2; J gene: TRBJ2-5; CDR3 protein: ASTQGLTYQETQY
V gene: TRBV7-9; J gene: TRBJ2-5; CDR3 protein: ASSVAGGQETQY
V gene: TRBV27; J gene: TRBJ1-1; CDR3 protein: ASSLERENTEAF
V gene: TRBV5-5; J gene: TRBJ2-7; CDR3 protein: ASSLGPRGRGSSYGQY
V gene: TRBV6-2/TRBV6-3; J gene: TRBJ2-1; CDR3 protein: ASKILAGAGDEQF
V gene: TRBV5-1; J gene: TRBJ2-1; CDR3 protein: ASSPILAGGVNEQF
V gene: TRBV4-2; J gene: TRBJ1-1; CDR3 protein: ASSQDSGYTEAF
V gene: TRBV11-3; J gene: TRBJ2-3; CDR3 protein: ASSLDRTFDTQY